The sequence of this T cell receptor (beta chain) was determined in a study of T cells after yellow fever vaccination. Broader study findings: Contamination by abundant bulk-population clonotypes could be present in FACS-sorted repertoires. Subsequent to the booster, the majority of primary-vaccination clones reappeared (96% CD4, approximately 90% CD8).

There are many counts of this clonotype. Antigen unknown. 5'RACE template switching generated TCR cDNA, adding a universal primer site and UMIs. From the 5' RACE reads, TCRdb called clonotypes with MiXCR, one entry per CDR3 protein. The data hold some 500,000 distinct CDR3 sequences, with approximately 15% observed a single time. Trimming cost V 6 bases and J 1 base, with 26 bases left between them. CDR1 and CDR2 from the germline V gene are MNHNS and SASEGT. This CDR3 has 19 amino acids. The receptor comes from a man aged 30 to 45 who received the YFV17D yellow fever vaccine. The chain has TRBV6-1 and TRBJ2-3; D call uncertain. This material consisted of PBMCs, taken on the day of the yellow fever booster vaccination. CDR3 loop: CASRRRADPILSGTDTQYF. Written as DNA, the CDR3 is TGTGCCAGCAGACGTAGGGCTGACCCAATTCTTTCTGGCACAGATACGCAGTATTTT.